The 27 T cell receptor beta chains below come from one sample, sequenced in a study of T cell responses to AZD1222 COVID-19 vaccine. Data came from immunoSEQ multiplex PCR; TCRdb stores just in-frame clones and leaves some out. The data show roughly 190,000 clones, 90% to 95% seen once. The source was peripheral blood, collected 28 days after the second AZD1222 dose. The receptor source for this set is an adult who received the AZD1222 COVID-19 vaccine.

The CDR3 loop is CASSSHRGKGIRGYEQYF. The CDR3 region has the DNA TGCGCCAGCAGCTCCCACCGGGGGAAAGGGATTAGAGGCTACGAGCAGTACTTC. The chain carries TRBV5-1 and TRBJ2-7; the D gene is possibly TRBD2 (6 bases). From germline, CDR1 is SGHRS and CDR2 YFSETQ. The CDR3 covers 18 residues. V was cut by 3 bases and J by 3 bases, with 25 bases left in between.

This chain uses TRBV27 with TRBJ1-1; D unclear. Trimming took off 6 bases at V and 1 base at J, with 9 bases between the two ends. This CDR3 has 13 amino acids. Germline V CDR1 and CDR2: MNHEY, SMNVEV (reference sequence). CDR3 sequence (DNA): TGTGCCAGCAGAGACCGGAAGAACACTGAAGCTTTCTTT. It specifies CASRDRKNTEAFF.

The sample holds a few counts of this clone. The chain employs TRBV18 and TRBJ2-7, with D maybe TRBD2 (6 bases). Germline V gene sequence: CDR1 KGHSH, CDR2 LQKENI. This CDR3 comprises 16 residues. The germline V and J ends were trimmed by 0 bases and 0 bases, with 12 bases remaining between them. The CDR3 protein is CASSPPIRGNSYEQYF. The CDR3 DNA reads as TGTGCCAGCTCACCACCAATCCGGGGGAACTCCTACGAGCAGTACTTC.

This clone was observed once. The chain joins TRBV14 to TRBJ2-3; TRBD2 matches 9 bases. The germline CDR1 and CDR2 sequences are SGHDN and FVKESK. CDR3 length: 17 amino acids. V gave up 0 bases and J gave up 0 bases; unmatched junction bases: 4. The CDR3: CASSQDASGISTDTQYF. The CDR3 coding sequence is TGTGCCAGCAGCCAAGATGCTAGCGGGATCAGCACAGATACGCAGTATTTT.

The rearrangement links TRBV14 to TRBJ2-7; 9 nucleotides agree with TRBD1. The V segment lost 0 bases and the J segment 3 bases; nucleotides outside the gene matches: 15. There are 19 residues in the CDR3. Per germline, CDR1 SGHDN and CDR2 FVKESK. CDR3 sequence: CASSQDFVGQGYSNYEQYF. The CDR3 region has the DNA TGTGCCAGCAGCCAAGATTTCGTGGGACAGGGCTATTCCAACTACGAGCAGTACTTC.

The V and J genes are TRBV5-1 and TRBJ2-1; 9 nucleotides match TRBD2. The junction had 6 bases not matched to a gene; V was cut back by 6 bases and J by 5 bases. CDR1 and CDR2 from the germline V gene are SGHRS and YFSETQ. CDR3 size: 14 residues. CDR3 residues: CASKAGGGNNEQFF. In DNA form, the CDR3 reads TGCGCCAGCAAGGCGGGAGGGGGCAACAATGAGCAGTTCTTC.

This rearrangement joins TRBV10-3 to TRBJ1-5; tentative D call: TRBD1 (6 bases). This CDR3 has 15 amino acids. Trimming removed 6 bases at V and 7 bases at J, with 19 bases between. CDR1 is ENHRY, CDR2 SYGVKD, per germline. The CDR3 is CAISGSGGPVQPQHF. DNA for the CDR3: TGTGCCATCAGCGGATCGGGGGGCCCAGTCCAGCCCCAGCATTTT.

The chain combines TRBV19 with TRBJ2-7; D not certain. V dropped 5 bases and J dropped 1 base, with 12 bases sitting between them. The CDR3 spans 14 residues. Looked up from germline, CDR1 is LNHDA and CDR2 is SQIVND (reference sequence). CDR3 loop: CASSRERLSYEQYF. CDR3 nucleotide sequence: TGTGCCAGTAGTCGTGAGAGGCTGTCCTACGAGCAGTACTTC.

This chain uses TRBV9 with TRBJ1-4, with D unresolved. V was cut by 3 bases and J by 0 bases, with 6 bases left in between. Germline loops: CDR1 SGDLS, CDR2 YYNGEE. CDR3 size: 14 residues. The DNA for the CDR3 is TGTGCCAGCAGCGGAGGTGCAACTAATGAAAAACTGTTTTTT. Translation gives CASSGGATNEKLFF.

The chain couples TRBV11-2 to TRBJ2-1; D may be TRBD2 (6 bases). V was pared by 10 bases and J by 8 bases, with 27 bases between. The germline gives CDR1 SGHAT, CDR2 FQNNGV. The CDR3 runs to 16 residues. CDR3: CAINVAREWYGDEQFF. In DNA form, the CDR3 reads TGTGCCATCAACGTTGCCCGGGAGTGGTATGGCGATGAGCAGTTCTTC.

The rearrangement uses TRBV29-1 and TRBJ1-1; perhaps TRBD1 as D (5 bases). Germline V gives CDR1 SQVTM, CDR2 ANQGSEA. Between the trimmed V and J ends, which lost 8 bases and 4 bases, there was a span of 14 bases. This CDR3 region has 12 residues. The CDR3 DNA reads as TGCAGCCTTCGCGGGGGTGGCACTGAAGCTTTCTTT. It encodes CSLRGGGTEAFF.

V and J are TRBV28 and TRBJ2-7, with a tentative D call TRBD1 (6 bases). Looked up from germline, CDR1 is MDHEN and CDR2 is SYDVKM. CDR3 size: 13 residues. V shed 8 bases and J shed 2 bases, with 13 bases lying between them. CDR3 nucleotides: TGTGCCAGCGGAAGGGACAAGGCCTACGAGCAGTACTTC. This codes for CASGRDKAYEQYF.

The chain recombines TRBV2 with TRBJ2-1; D call uncertain. The CDR3 is made up of 17 amino acids. V lost 5 bases to trimming and J lost 0 bases, with 17 bases between them. Germline V CDR1 and CDR2: SNHLY, FYNNEI. The CDR3 DNA reads as TGTGCCAGCAGTTGGGCCCCCTCACTGAGCTCCTACAATGAGCAGTTCTTC. Protein: CASSWAPSLSSYNEQFF.

This clone was detected a few times. The chain carries TRBV2 and TRBJ1-1; D call uncertain. V was clipped by 4 bases and J by 3 bases, with 9 bases between them. This CDR3 has 13 residues. Germline values: CDR1 SNHLY, CDR2 FYNNEI. In nucleotides, the CDR3 is TGTGCCAGCAGTGGGCAGGTGGACACTGAAGCTTTCTTT. Its protein product is CASSGQVDTEAFF.

The chain links TRBV6-1 to TRBJ1-4; TRBD1 agrees at 8 bases. Germline values: CDR1 MNHNS, CDR2 SASEGT. V was clipped by 2 bases and J by 5 bases; unmatched bases: 10. The CDR3 runs to 17 residues. The CDR3 here is CASSENIGTGSNEKLFF. The CDR3 DNA is TGTGCCAGCAGTGAAAATATCGGGACAGGCTCAAATGAAAAACTGTTTTTT.

The rearrangement uses TRBV3-1 (or the pseudogene TRBV3-2) and TRBJ2-2; D gene uncertain. Germline V lookup: CDR1 LGHDT, CDR2 YNNKEL (reference sequence). The CDR3 is 16 residues long. Trimming removed 0 bases from V and 4 bases from J, with 12 bases in between. The CDR3 region has the DNA TGTGCCAGCAGCCAAGATATGTGGCGGCGCACCGGGGAGCTGTTTTTT. This encodes CASSQDMWRRTGELFF.

Only a few counts were recorded for this clone. The germline gene is not matched at one end of the junction; a read error may be the cause. This chain connects TRBV7-7 to TRBJ2-1, with 11 bases identical to TRBD2. CDR3 length equals 15 residues. Per the germline V gene, CDR1 is SSHAT and CDR2 is FNYEAQ (reference sequence). The CDR3 reads CASSLVAGGPAEQFF. As DNA, the CDR3 is TGTGCTAGCAGCTTAGTAGCGGGAGGGCCTGCTGAGCAGTTCTTC.

The genes are TRBV28 and TRBJ2-1; a possible D gene is TRBD1 (6 bases). Germline lookup yields CDR1 MDHEN and CDR2 SYDVKM. V was shortened by 6 bases and J by 0 bases, with 24 bases between the two germline ends. The CDR3 sequence is 19 residues long. The CDR3 nucleotides are TGTGCCAGCAGCCTCCCGGCCGGGACACCACAGAGCTCCTACAATGAGCAGTTCTTC. It codes for CASSLPAGTPQSSYNEQFF. The whole variable domain, filled in from reference TRBV28 and TRBJ2-1, reads DVKVTQSSRYLVKRTGEKVFLECVQDMDHENMFWYRQDPGLGLRLIYFSYDVKMKEKGDIPEGYSVSREKKERFSLILESASTNQTSMYLCASSLPAGTPQSSYNEQFFGPGTRLTVL.

V is TRBV20-1 and J is TRBJ2-3; TRBD2 matches 9 bases. The CDR3 contains 17 residues. Germline V gives CDR1 DFQATT, CDR2 SNEGSKA (reference sequence). With V trimmed by 3 bases and J by 0 bases, 10 bases remained unmatched. CDR3 DNA sequence: TGCAGTGCTAGTTTCCGCGGGAGGGCGGGGAGCACAGATACGCAGTATTTT. Encoded protein: CSASFRGRAGSTDTQYF.

The rearrangement links TRBV11-2 to TRBJ1-1; 7 positions agree with TRBD1. There are 17 residues in the CDR3. CDR1 is SGHAT, CDR2 FQNNGV, per germline. J lost 1 base, V lost 5 bases, and 13 bases had no gene match. The CDR3 sequence is CASSLRTGVGTNTEAFF. For the CDR3, the DNA is TGTGCCAGCAGCCTAAGGACAGGAGTTGGGACGAACACTGAAGCTTTCTTT.

The chain uses TRBV2 and TRBJ1-1; D may be TRBD1 (5 bases). The CDR3 is made up of 14 amino acids. The V end was cut by 1 base, the J end by 4 bases, with 10 bases between. CDR1 SNHLY and CDR2 FYNNEI come from the germline V gene. The CDR3 protein is CASSEGRGITEAFF. DNA for the CDR3: TGTGCCAGCAGTGAAGGGAGGGGAATCACTGAAGCTTTCTTT.

This sequence joins TRBV7-8 and TRBJ1-1, with D possibly matching TRBD1 (5 bases). This CDR3 is built from 15 residues. Trimming shortened V by 0 bases and J by 3 bases, and 11 bases separated the two germline ends. Germline CDR1 SGHVS, CDR2 FQNEAQ. The chain's CDR3 is CASSLAEGPDTEAFF. CDR3 in DNA: TGTGCCAGCAGCTTAGCGGAGGGGCCGGACACTGAAGCTTTCTTT.

The J gene is TRBJ2-5, the V gene TRBV18, with 8 bases lining up with TRBD2. Looked up from germline, CDR1 is KGHSH and CDR2 is LQKENI. V was clipped by 4 bases and J by 4 bases; unmatched bases: 2. The CDR3 contains 13 residues. Written as DNA, the CDR3 is TGTGCCAGCTCACAAGGACTAGCAGAGACCCAGTACTTC. As protein: CASSQGLAETQYF.

This clone occurred a few times. V and J are TRBV19 and TRBJ1-4; TRBD1 matches at 11 bases. Looked up from germline, CDR1 is LNHDA and CDR2 is SQIVND (reference sequence). J gave up 4 bases and V 9 bases, and 16 bases lay outside the gene matches. The CDR3 sequence is 18 residues long. CDR3 nucleotide sequence: TGTGCCAGATTAAGTCCCGGGACAGGGGGAGATATTAATGAAAAACTGTTTTTT. This translates into CARLSPGTGGDINEKLFF. Complete variable domain (other parts from reference TRBV19 and TRBJ1-4): DGGITQSPKYLFRKEGQNVTLSCEQNLNHDAMYWYRQDPGQGLRLIYYSQIVNDFQKGDIAEGYSVSREKKESFPLTVTSAQKNPTAFYLCARLSPGTGGDINEKLFFGSGTQLSVL.

This chain connects TRBV24-1 to TRBJ1-1; D gene ambiguous. Germline CDR1 is KGHDR and CDR2 is SFDVKD. The V end was cut by 4 bases, the J end by 5 bases, with 10 bases between. The CDR3 loop spans 13 amino acids. As DNA, the CDR3 is TGTGCCACCAGTGAATATGGGCGGACTGAAGCTTTCTTT. Translating it yields CATSEYGRTEAFF.

Written as DNA, the CDR3 is TGTGCCAGCAGCCAATCGACAGGGATAAATCAGCCCCAGCATTTT. Translating gives CASSQSTGINQPQHF. The rearrangement links TRBV3-1 (or the pseudogene TRBV3-2) to TRBJ1-5; 7 bases are a match to TRBD1. Germline V gene data show CDR1 as LGHDT and CDR2 as YNNKEL (reference sequence). The ends lost 2 bases at V and 4 bases at J; junction bases unmatched: 5. CDR3 size: 15 residues.

The V and J genes are TRBV28 and TRBJ2-3; a weak D match, TRBD1 (6 bases). V was pared by 3 bases and J by 3 bases, with 13 bases between. The CDR3 is made up of 15 amino acids. CDR1 and CDR2 (germline): MDHEN, SYDVKM. The CDR3 loop is CASSFQGTRTDTQYF. The CDR3 DNA reads as TGTGCCAGCAGTTTCCAGGGGACGAGGACAGATACGCAGTATTTT.